The entry below describes one T cell receptor beta chain. No antigen is known for it. The data were taken from a study of cytomegalovirus exposure and HLA in healthy donors. Study outcomes and limitations: The study had only CMV serostatus as immune exposure information. A few chains tied to CMV proved CMV antigen-specific in vitro. A later examination showed that TCR association rates differed by HLA locus, with DRB1 most and HLA-C fewest.

Amplification used 60 Vbeta primers and 13 Jbeta primers. Some clones are missing from TCRdb's copy, which holds only in-frame ones; the method was immunoSEQ multiplex PCR. Of 90,000 to 150,000 clones listed, 76% are singletons. The CDR3 is made up of 13 amino acids. Germline V lookup: CDR1 LNHDA, CDR2 SQIVND (reference sequence). V was clipped by 7 bases and J by 2 bases, with 11 bases between them. The sample was PBMCs. This chain uses TRBV19 with TRBJ1-2; D unclear. The receptor was derived from a woman aged 40 to 55 in good health and CMV-seropositive. The CDR3: CASTTSVNYGYTF. DNA for the CDR3: TGTGCCAGTACTACGTCGGTCAACTATGGCTACACCTTC.